These T cell receptor beta chains were read from a single sample in a study of OX40 agonist ivuxolimab in advanced cancers. TCRdb's table, derived via immunoSEQ multiplex PCR, lists solely in-frame clones and lacks some. Here the sample spans fewer than 90,000 clones, roughly 80% being singletons. Sequences were derived from CD4+ or CD8+ T cells sorted from blood, sampled in a trial of the OX40 agonist ivuxolimab. The source is an adult with an advanced solid tumor such as melanoma, head and neck, liver or kidney cancer. The CDR3 runs from the conserved cysteine through the conserved F or W. Each record gives: V gene, J gene, D gene, clone size, CDR3 DNA, CDR3 protein. The D gene is left open where the match is weak. Size values are once, few and many counts, or a class for expanded clones, and some rows have none.

>TRBV6-5|TRBJ1-4|.|.
TGTGCCAGCAGTTCCGGTGAAAAACTGTTTTTT
CASSSGEKLFF
>TRBV29-1|TRBJ2-7|.|.
TGCAGCGTTGGAGGACTGGGCTGGGGCTACGAGCAGTACTTC
CSVGGLGWGYEQYF
>TRBV7-9|TRBJ2-3|.|.
TGTGCCAGCAGTCGGCCCCCGCCAGATACGCAGTATTTT
CASSRPPPDTQYF
>TRBV9|TRBJ2-4|.|.
TGTGCCAGCAGCCAAAGTCAGGGGCGGATTCAGTACTTC
CASSQSQGRIQYF
>TRBV7-6|TRBJ1-1|.|.
TGTGCCAGCAGCTCCAGGGCTATAGGGAACACTGAAGCTTTCTTT
CASSSRAIGNTEAFF
>TRBV25-1|TRBJ2-5|TRBD2|.
TGTGCCAGCAGCGTTGGCGCCATAGCGGGGGGCGGAGAGACCCAGTACTTC
CASSVGAIAGGGETQYF
>TRBV28|TRBJ1-3|.|.
TGTGCCAGCAGTATTCGGGCTAATAGAAACACCATATATTTT
CASSIRANRNTIYF
>TRBV2|TRBJ1-5|.|.
TGTGCCAGCAGTGCCAGAGGGGCCAATCAGCCCCAGCATTTT
CASSARGANQPQHF
>TRBV4-2|TRBJ2-2|TRBD1|.
TGTGCCAGCAGCCAAGATGGACAGGGGGTTATCAACACCGGGGAGCTGTTTTTT
CASSQDGQGVINTGELFF
>TRBV15|TRBJ2-7|.|.
TGTGCCACCAGGAGAGGGGGGAGGGCCTACGAGCAGTACTTC
CATRRGGRAYEQYF
>TRBV6-1|TRBJ1-6|.|.
TGTGCCAGCAGTGATCAGGTACAGGTCCGCTCACCCCTCCACTTT
CASSDQVQVRSPLHF
>TRBV28|TRBJ2-3|.|few
TGTGCCAGCAGCAGATCAGATACGCAGTATTTT
CASSRSDTQYF
>TRBV19|TRBJ2-5|.|.
TGTGCCAGTAGTATTGCGGGGGCGCAGACCCAGTACTTC
CASSIAGAQTQYF
>TRBV5-4|TRBJ2-5|.|.
TGTGCCAGCAGGGCGATCGGGGCAGAGACCCAGTACTTC
CASRAIGAETQYF
>TRBV11-3|TRBJ2-2|.|.
TGTGCCAGCAGCCCAAGGGGGTCGAACACCGGGGAGCTGTTTTTT
CASSPRGSNTGELFF
>TRBV28|TRBJ1-1|.|.
TGTGCCAGCAGTCCAGGGATTATGAACACTGAAGCTTTCTTT
CASSPGIMNTEAFF
>TRBV7-2|TRBJ1-4|.|once
TGTGCCAGCAGCTTAGTTCGGACACCGTCGGGGGAACTGTTTTTT
CASSLVRTPSGELFF
>TRBV2|TRBJ2-4|.|once
TGTGCCAGCAGTGACCCCAGCGGATTTGGGGCCAAAAACATTCAGTACTTC
CASSDPSGFGAKNIQYF
>TRBV6-6|TRBJ2-7|.|few
TGTGCCAGCAGCCCCCGGACGTCCTCCTACGAGCAGTACTTC
CASSPRTSSYEQYF
>TRBV7-2|TRBJ1-6|TRBD1|.
TGTGCCAGCAGCTTAGCGGGGGGACAGGTGAATTCACCCCTCCACTTT
CASSLAGGQVNSPLHF
>TRBV18|TRBJ1-1|.|few
TGTGCCAGCTCACCAACATTGGACATTCGTTCGCGCACTGAAGCTTTCTTT
CASSPTLDIRSRTEAFF
>TRBV5-1|TRBJ2-7|TRBD1|.
TGCGCCAGCAGCTTGTCCGGGACAGATCACGAGCAGTACTTC
CASSLSGTDHEQYF
>TRBV25-1|TRBJ2-3|TRBD1|.
TGTGCCAGCAGTGTACACAGGGGGCTGAACACAGATACGCAGTATTTT
CASSVHRGLNTDTQYF
>TRBV19|TRBJ2-6|TRBD2|.
TGTGCCAGTGCCCCGGGGGGGAGCTCTGGGGCCAACGTCCTGACTTTC
CASAPGGSSGANVLTF
>TRBV28|TRBJ1-2|.|.
TGTGCCAGCAGTCCGTTTAGAGGTGGATACTATGGCTACACCTTC
CASSPFRGGYYGYTF
>TRBV5-1|TRBJ2-6|TRBD1|.
TGCGCCAGCAGCAGGACAGGGCTTAGCTCTGGGGCCAACGTCCTGACTTTC
CASSRTGLSSGANVLTF
>TRBV2|TRBJ1-5|.|.
TGTGCCAGCAGTGACGCGGTGGGGAATCAGCCCCAGCATTTT
CASSDAVGNQPQHF
>TRBV15|TRBJ2-7|.|.
TGTGCCACCAGCAGAGATCTCGGGGCGGGGACCTACGAGCAGTACTTC
CATSRDLGAGTYEQYF
>TRBV7-9|TRBJ2-3|TRBD2|few
TGTGCCAGCAGCTTAGCACTAGCGGGGGGCTGGACGAAGTCAGATACGCAGTATTTT
CASSLALAGGWTKSDTQYF
>TRBV7-2|TRBJ2-7|TRBD1|.
TGTGCCAGCAGCTTAGCCGGGACAGTCTCCTACGAGCAGTACTTC
CASSLAGTVSYEQYF
>TRBV18|TRBJ2-3|TRBD2|.
TGTGCCAGCTCACCACGTGCTGGGACTAGCGGGGACCGAGATACGCAGTATTTT
CASSPRAGTSGDRDTQYF